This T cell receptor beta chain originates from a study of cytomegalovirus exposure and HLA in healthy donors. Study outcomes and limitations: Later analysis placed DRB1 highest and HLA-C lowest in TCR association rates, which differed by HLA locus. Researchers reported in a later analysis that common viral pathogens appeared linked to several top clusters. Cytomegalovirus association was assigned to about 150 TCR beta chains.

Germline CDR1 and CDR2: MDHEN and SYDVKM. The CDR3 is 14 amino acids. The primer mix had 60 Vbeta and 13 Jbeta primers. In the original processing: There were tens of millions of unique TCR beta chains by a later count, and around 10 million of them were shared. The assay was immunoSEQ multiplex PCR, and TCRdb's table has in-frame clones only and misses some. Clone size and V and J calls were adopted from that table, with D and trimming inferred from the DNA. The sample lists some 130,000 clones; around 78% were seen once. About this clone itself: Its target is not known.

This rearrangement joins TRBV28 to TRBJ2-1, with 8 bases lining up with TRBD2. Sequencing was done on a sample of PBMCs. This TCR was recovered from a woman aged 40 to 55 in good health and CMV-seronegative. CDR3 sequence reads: CAMGGGSSYNEQFF. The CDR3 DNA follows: TGTGCGATGGGCGGGGGGTCCTCCTACAATGAGCAGTTCTTC.